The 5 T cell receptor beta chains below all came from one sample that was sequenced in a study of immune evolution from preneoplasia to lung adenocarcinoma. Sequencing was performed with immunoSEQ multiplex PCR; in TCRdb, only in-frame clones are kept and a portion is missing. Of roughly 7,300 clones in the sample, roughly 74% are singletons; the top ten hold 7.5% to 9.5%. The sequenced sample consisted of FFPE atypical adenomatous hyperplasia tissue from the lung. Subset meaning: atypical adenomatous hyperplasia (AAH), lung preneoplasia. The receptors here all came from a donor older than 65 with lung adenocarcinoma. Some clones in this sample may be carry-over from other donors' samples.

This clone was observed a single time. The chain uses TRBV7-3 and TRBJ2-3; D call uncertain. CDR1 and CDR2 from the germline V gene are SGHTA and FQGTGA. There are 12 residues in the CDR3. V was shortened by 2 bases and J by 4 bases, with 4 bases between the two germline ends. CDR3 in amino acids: CASSLSADTQYF. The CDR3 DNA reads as TGTGCCAGCAGCTTATCGGCAGATACGCAGTATTTT.

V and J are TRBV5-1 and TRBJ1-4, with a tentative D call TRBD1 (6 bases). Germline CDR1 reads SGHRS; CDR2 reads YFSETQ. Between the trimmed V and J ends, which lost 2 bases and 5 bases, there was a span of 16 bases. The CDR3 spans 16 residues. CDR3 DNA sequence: TGCGCCAGCAGCTTCGGGGGGGCCAGGTCGAATGAAAAACTGTTTTTT. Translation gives CASSFGGARSNEKLFF.

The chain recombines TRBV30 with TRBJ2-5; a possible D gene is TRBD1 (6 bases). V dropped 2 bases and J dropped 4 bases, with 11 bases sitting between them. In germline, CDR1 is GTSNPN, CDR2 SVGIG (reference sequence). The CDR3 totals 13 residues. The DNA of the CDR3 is TGTGCCTGGAGTCAGACAGGCGGAGAGACCCAGTACTTC. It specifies CAWSQTGGETQYF.

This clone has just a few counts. In DNA form, the CDR3 reads TGTGCCAGCAGCCCCGGACATGGCTACACCTTC. Amino acids: CASSPGHGYTF. The chain has TRBV6-5 and TRBJ1-2, with unresolved D. The germline CDR1 and CDR2 sequences are MNHEY and SVGAGI. Trimming shortened V by 6 bases and J by 6 bases, and 8 bases separated the two germline ends. CDR3 length equals 11 residues.

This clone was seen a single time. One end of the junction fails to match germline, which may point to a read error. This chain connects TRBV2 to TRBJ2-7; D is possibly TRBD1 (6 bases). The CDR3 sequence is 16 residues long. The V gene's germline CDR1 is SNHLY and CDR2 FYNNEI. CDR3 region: CASSEVTGNPSSEQYF. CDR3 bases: TGTGCCAGCAGTGAAGTAACAGGGAACCCTTCCTCCGAGCAGTACTTC.